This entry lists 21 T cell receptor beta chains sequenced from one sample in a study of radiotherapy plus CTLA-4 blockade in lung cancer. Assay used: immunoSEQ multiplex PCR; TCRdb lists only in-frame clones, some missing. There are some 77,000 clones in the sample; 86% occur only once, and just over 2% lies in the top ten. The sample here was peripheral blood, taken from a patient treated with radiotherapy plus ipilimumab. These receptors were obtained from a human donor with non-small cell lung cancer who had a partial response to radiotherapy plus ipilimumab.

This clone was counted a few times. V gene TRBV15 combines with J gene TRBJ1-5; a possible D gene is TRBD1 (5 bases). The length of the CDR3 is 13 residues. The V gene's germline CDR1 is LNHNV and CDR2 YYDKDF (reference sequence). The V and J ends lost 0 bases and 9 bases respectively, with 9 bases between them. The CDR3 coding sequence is TGTGCCACCAGCAGAGACCAGGGTATGCCCCAGCATTTT. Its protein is CATSRDQGMPQHF.

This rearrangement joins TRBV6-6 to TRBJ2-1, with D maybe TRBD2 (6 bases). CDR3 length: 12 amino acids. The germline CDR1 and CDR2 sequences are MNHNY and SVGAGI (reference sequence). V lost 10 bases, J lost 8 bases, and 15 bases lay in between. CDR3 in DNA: TGTGCCACTTCTACTAGCACTTATGAGCAGTTCTTC. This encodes CATSTSTYEQFF.

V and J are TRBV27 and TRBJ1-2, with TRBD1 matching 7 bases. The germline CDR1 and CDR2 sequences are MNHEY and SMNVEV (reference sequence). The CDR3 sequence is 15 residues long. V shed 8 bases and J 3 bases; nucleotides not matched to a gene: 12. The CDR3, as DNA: TGTGCCAGCCGAACCTCGGGACAGCTACACTATGGCTACACCTTC. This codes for CASRTSGQLHYGYTF.

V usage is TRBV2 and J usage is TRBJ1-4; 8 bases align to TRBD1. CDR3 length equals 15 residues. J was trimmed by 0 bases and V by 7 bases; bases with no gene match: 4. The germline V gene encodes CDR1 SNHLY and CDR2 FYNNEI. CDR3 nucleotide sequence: TGTGCCAGCACCCGGGACAGGACAACTAATGAAAAACTGTTTTTT. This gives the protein CASTRDRTTNEKLFF.

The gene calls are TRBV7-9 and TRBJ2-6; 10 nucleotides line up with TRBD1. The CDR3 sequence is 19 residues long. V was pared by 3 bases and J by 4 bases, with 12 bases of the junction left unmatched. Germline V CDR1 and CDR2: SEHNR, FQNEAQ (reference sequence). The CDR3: CASSLPRDRGGVGANVLTF. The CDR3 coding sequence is TGTGCCAGCAGCTTGCCCAGGGACAGGGGAGGGGTAGGGGCCAACGTCCTGACTTTC.

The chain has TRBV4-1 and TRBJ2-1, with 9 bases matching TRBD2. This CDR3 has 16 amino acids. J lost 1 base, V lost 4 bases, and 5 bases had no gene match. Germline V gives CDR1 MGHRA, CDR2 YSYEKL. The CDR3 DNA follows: TGCGCCAGCAGCCGCGCGACTAGCGGATCCTACAATGAGCAGTTCTTC. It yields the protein CASSRATSGSYNEQFF.

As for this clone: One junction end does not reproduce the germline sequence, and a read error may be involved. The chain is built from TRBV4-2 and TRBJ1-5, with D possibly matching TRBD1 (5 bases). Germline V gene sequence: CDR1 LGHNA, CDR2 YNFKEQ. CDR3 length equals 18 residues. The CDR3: CVSTMDGGGPDSNQPQHF. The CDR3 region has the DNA TGTGTCAGCACCATGGACGGGGGAGGCCCCGATAGCAATCAGCCCCAGCATTTT.

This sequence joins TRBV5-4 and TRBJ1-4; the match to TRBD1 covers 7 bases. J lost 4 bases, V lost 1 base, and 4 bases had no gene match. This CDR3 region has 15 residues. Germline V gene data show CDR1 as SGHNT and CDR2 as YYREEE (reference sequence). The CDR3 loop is CASSLTGTDNEKLFF. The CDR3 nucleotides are TGTGCCAGCAGCTTGACCGGGACAGATAATGAAAAACTGTTTTTT.

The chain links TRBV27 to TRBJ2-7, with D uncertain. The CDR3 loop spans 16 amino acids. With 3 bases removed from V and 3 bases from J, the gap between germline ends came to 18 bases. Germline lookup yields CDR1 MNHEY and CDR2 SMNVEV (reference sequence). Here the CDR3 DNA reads TGTGCCAGCAGTTTCAATCCCCCTAGAAGAGACTACGAGCAGTACTTC. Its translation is CASSFNPPRRDYEQYF.

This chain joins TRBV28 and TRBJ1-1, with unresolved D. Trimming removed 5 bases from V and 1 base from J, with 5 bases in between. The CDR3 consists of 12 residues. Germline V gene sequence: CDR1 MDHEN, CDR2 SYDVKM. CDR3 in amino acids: CASSAGNTEAFF. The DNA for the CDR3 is TGTGCCAGCAGTGCAGGGAACACTGAAGCTTTCTTT. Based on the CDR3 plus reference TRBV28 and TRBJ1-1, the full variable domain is DVKVTQSSRYLVKRTGEKVFLECVQDMDHENMFWYRQDPGLGLRLIYFSYDVKMKEKGDIPEGYSVSREKKERFSLILESASTNQTSMYLCASSAGNTEAFFGQGTRLTVV.

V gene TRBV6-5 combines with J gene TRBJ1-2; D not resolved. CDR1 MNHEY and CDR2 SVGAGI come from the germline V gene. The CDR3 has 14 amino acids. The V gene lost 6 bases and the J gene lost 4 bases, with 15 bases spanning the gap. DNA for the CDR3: TGTGCCAGCAGCTACACCATGGGCGCCTATGGCTACACCTTC. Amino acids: CASSYTMGAYGYTF.

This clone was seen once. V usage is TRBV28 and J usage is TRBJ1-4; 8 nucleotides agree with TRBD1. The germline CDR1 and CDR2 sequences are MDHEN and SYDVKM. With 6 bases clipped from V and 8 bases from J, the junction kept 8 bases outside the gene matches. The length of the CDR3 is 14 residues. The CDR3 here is CASRRPDRAEKLFF. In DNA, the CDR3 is TGTGCCAGCAGACGACCGGACAGGGCCGAAAAACTGTTTTTT.

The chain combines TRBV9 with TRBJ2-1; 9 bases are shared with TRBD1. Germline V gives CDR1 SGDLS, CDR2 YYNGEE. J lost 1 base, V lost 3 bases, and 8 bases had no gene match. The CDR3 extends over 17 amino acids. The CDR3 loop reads CASSDNPGTGSYNEQFF. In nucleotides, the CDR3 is TGTGCCAGCAGCGACAACCCGGGGACAGGGTCCTACAATGAGCAGTTCTTC.

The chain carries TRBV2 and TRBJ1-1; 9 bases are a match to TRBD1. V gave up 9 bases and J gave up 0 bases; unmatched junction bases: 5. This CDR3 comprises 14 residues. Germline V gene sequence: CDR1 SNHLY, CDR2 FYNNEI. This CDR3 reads CAREGTGLNTEAFF. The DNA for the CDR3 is TGTGCCAGGGAAGGGACAGGGTTGAACACTGAAGCTTTCTTT.

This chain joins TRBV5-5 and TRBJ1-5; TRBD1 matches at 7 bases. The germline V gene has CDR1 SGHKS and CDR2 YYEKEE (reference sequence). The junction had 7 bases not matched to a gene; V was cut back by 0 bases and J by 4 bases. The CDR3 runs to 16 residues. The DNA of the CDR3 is TGTGCCAGCAGCTTGGCAGGGGGTCTCCAGAATCAGCCCCAGCATTTT. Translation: CASSLAGGLQNQPQHF.

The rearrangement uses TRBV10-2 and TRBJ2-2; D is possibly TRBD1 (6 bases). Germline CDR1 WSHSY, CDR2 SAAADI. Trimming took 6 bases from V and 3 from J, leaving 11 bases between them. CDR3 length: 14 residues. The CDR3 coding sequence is TGCGCCAGCAGAACGGACAGAGACACCGGGGAGCTGTTTTTT. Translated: CASRTDRDTGELFF.

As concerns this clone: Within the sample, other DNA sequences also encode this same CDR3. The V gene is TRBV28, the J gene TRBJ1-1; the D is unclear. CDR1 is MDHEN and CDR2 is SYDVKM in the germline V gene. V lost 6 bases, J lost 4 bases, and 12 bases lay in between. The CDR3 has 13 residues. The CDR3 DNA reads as TGTGCCAGCAGCTTTCGTGGCCTCACTGAAGCTTTCTTT. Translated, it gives CASSFRGLTEAFF.

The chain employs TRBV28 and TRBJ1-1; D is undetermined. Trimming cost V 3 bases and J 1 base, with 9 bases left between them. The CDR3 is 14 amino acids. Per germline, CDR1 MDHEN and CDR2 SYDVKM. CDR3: CASSFATSNTEAFF. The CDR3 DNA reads TGTGCCAGCAGTTTCGCCACATCGAACACTGAAGCTTTCTTT.

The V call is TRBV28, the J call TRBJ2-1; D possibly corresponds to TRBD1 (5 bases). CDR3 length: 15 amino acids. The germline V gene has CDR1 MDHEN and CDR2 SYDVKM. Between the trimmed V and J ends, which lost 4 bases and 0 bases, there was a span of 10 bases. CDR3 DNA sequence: TGTGCCAGCAGTTCAGGCCAGGGCTCCTACAATGAGCAGTTCTTC. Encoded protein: CASSSGQGSYNEQFF.

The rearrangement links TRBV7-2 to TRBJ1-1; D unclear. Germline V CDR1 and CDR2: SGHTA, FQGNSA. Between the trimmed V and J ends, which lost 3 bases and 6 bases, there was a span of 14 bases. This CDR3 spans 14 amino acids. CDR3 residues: CASSLQPGSPEAFF. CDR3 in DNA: TGTGCCAGCAGCTTGCAACCGGGGTCTCCTGAAGCTTTCTTT.

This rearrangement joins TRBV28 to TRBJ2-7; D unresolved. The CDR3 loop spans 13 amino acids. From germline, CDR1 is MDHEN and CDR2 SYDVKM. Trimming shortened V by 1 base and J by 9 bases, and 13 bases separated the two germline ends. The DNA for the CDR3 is TGTGCCAGCAGTTTATCTCTAGTCCTGGGGCAGTACTTC. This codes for CASSLSLVLGQYF.